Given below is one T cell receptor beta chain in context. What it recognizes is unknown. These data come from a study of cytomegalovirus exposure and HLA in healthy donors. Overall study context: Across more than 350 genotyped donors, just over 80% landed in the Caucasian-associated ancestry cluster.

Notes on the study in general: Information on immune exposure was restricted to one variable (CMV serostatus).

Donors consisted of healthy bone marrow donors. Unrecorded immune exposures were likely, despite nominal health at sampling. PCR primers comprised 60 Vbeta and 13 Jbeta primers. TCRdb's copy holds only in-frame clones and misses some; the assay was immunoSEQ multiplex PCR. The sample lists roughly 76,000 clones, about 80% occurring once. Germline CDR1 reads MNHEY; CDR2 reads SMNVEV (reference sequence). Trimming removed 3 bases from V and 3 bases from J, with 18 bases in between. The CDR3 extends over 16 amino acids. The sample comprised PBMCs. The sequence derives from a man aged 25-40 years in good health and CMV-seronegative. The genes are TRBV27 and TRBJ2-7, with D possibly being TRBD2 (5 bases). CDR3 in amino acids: CASSLVPGNPLYEQYF. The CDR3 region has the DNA TGTGCCAGCAGTTTGGTACCCGGGAACCCCCTCTACGAGCAGTACTTC.